Listed here are 14 T cell receptor beta chains from one sample, sequenced in a study (dated by TCRdb to about 2015). Library preparation employed multiplex PCR. Sequencing was carried out with an Ion Torrent PGM. For the roughly 20-patient analysis, adaptor-ligated barcode primers were used to amplify TRBV12-4/TRBJ1-2 clonotypes. TCRdb reworked the public reads: Q25 trimming with fastp, MiXCR clone assembly, productive beta chains retained. Records with the same CDR3 protein are collapsed into one entry carrying the most frequent genes and DNA. Within this sample are several hundred distinct CDR3 sequences, with 5% to 6.5% of them counted one time only. Roughly 50% of the sample is in the top ten clones. Sequencing was carried out using memory CD4+ T cells sorted from blood. Per the publication, the cell subset or site label means: memory CD4+ T cells, CD4+CD45RO+CD25-. The origin of the receptors is a female donor with breast cancer.

This clonotype rates as medium-sized (0.01 to 0.1%). The chain couples TRBV12-3 or TRBV12-4 to TRBJ1-2; TRBD1 matches at 9 bases. The CDR3 has 14 residues. V dropped 5 bases and J dropped 8; count of bases not matched to a gene: 9. DNA for the CDR3: TGTGCCAGCAGTCCCCGGGACAGGGAGAAAGGCTACACCTTC. Amino acid sequence: CASSPRDREKGYTF.

This clonotype is labeled as medium-sized. V and J are TRBV12-3 or TRBV12-4 and TRBJ1-2, with TRBD1 matching over 8 bases. The CDR3 runs to 14 residues. Unmatched junction bases numbered 7, after V lost 3 bases and J lost 7 bases. DNA for the CDR3: TGTGCCAGCAGTTTCGTAGACAGGGGCATTGGCTACACCTTC. This sequence encodes CASSFVDRGIGYTF.

This clonotype is large in the sample. The chain combines TRBV12-3 or TRBV12-4 with TRBJ1-2, with D tentatively TRBD1 (6 bases). The V end lost 5 bases, the J end lost 4 bases, and 11 bases lay between the germline ends. The CDR3 consists of 13 residues. CDR3 DNA sequence: TGTGCCAGCAGTGAAGAACAGGGCTATGGCTACACCTTC. This codes for CASSEEQGYGYTF.

In its sample, this clonotype ranks as hyperexpanded. The chain joins TRBV12-3 or TRBV12-4 to TRBJ1-2; 8 nucleotides line up with TRBD1. V shed 5 bases and J 8 bases; nucleotides not matched to a gene: 7. CDR3 size: 13 residues. The CDR3 DNA reads as TGTGCCAGCAGTCCCGGACAGGGTATGGGCTACACCTTC. Protein sequence: CASSPGQGMGYTF.

This clonotype counts as hyperexpanded. The rearrangement joins TRBV12-3 or TRBV12-4 to TRBJ1-2; D unresolved. V lost 6 bases and J lost 3, with 17 bases in between. CDR3 length: 15 residues. The CDR3 region is CASRPTDSPYYGYTF. CDR3 in DNA: TGTGCCAGCAGACCCACGGACTCTCCCTACTATGGCTACACCTTC.

In its sample, this clonotype ranks as medium-sized. This rearrangement joins TRBV12-3 or TRBV12-4 to TRBJ1-2; D remains ambiguous. V lost 1 base, J lost 7 bases, and 7 bases lay in between. The CDR3 is made up of 12 amino acids. The DNA for the CDR3 is TGTGCCAGCAGTTTAGAAGGGTTTGGCTACACCTTC. Amino acid sequence: CASSLEGFGYTF.

By share, this clonotype ranks as large. The rearrangement joins TRBV12-3 or TRBV12-4 to TRBJ1-2; D uncertain. V was pared by 3 bases and J by 8 bases, with 16 bases between. The CDR3 is 14 residues long. The CDR3 here is CASSLGSGLGGYTF. The CDR3 DNA follows: TGTGCCAGCAGTTTGGGCAGCGGCTTAGGAGGCTACACCTTC.

This clonotype is classed as large. The V call is TRBV12-3 or TRBV12-4, the J call TRBJ1-2; D possibly corresponds to TRBD1 (6 bases). V was clipped by 1 base and J by 6 bases, with 12 bases between them. The CDR3 consists of 14 residues. The CDR3 here is CASSLVQGFNGYTF. DNA for the CDR3: TGTGCCAGCAGTTTAGTTCAGGGGTTCAATGGCTACACCTTC.

This clonotype is deemed large (0.1 to 1%). For the CDR3, the DNA is TGTGCCAGCCTTCAGGGAATTAGAATATATGGCTACACCTTC. This translates into CASLQGIRIYGYTF. This chain uses TRBV12-3 or TRBV12-4 with TRBJ1-2; perhaps TRBD1 as D (5 bases). The CDR3 sequence is 14 residues long. The germline V and J ends were trimmed by 8 bases and 5 bases, with 18 bases remaining between them.

This clonotype is deemed medium-sized (0.01 to 0.1%). J is TRBJ1-2 and V is TRBV12-3 or TRBV12-4, with 10 nucleotides matching TRBD1. V lost 5 bases and J lost 4; bases outside the gene matches: 7. The CDR3 covers 15 residues. CDR3 nucleotide sequence: TGTGCCAGCAGTCGAGGGGACAGGGGAGGCTATGGCTACACCTTC. It yields the protein CASSRGDRGGYGYTF.

By share of the sample, this clonotype is medium-sized. The genes are TRBV12-3 or TRBV12-4 and TRBJ1-2, with D perhaps TRBD1 (5 bases). The CDR3 has 13 amino acids. The germline V and J ends were trimmed by 7 bases and 3 bases, with 12 bases remaining between them. The CDR3 DNA is TGTGCCAGCACCTTGGGACCAGACTATGGCTACACCTTC. It yields the protein CASTLGPDYGYTF.

By frequency in the sample, this clonotype is medium-sized. The J gene is TRBJ1-2, the V gene TRBV12-3 or TRBV12-4; 9 bases match TRBD1. The CDR3 length is 14 residues. The V gene end was trimmed by 3 bases and the J gene end by 1 base; junction bases not matched to a gene: 0. CDR3 nucleotide sequence: TGTGCCAGCAGTTTGGACAGGGGTAACTATGGCTACACCTTC. Translated, it gives CASSLDRGNYGYTF.

Within the sample, this clonotype is medium-sized. Compared with germline, one end of the junction differs, possibly owing to a read error. V usage is TRBV12-3 or TRBV12-4 and J usage is TRBJ1-2, with D maybe TRBD1 (6 bases). The CDR3 has 14 residues. The CDR3 DNA reads as TGTGCCAGCAGCTTAGGACAGTCGTTGGATGGCTACACCTTC. It yields the protein CASSLGQSLDGYTF.

This clonotype is medium-sized in the sample. The V and J genes are TRBV12-3 or TRBV12-4 and TRBJ1-2; no clear D. The CDR3 has 12 amino acids. Trimming left V 3 bases short and J 4 bases short, with 6 bases between. The CDR3 loop is CASSLQFYGYTF. CDR3 DNA: TGTGCCAGCAGTTTGCAGTTCTATGGCTACACCTTC.